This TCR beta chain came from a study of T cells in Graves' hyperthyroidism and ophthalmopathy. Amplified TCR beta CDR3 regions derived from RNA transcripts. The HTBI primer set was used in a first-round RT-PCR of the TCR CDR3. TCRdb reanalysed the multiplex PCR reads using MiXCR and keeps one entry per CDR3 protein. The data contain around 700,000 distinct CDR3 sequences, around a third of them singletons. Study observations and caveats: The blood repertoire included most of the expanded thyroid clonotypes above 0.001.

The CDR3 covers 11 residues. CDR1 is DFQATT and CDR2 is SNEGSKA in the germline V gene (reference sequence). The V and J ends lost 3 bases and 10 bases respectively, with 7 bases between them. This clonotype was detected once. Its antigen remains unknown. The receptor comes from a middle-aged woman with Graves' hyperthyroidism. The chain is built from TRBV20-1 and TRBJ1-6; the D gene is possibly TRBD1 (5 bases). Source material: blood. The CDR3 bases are TGCAGTGCTAGTCGGGGCTCACCCCTCCACTTT. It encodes CSASRGSPLHF.